The next 29 T cell receptor beta chains were all read from a single sample in a study of blood T cell repertoires in COVID-19. Sequenced by immunoSEQ multiplex PCR; TCRdb stores in-frame clones only, minus some. This sample has 13,000 to 15,000 clones; 80% to 90% occur once, and the top ten carry 12% to 15%. The sequenced material came from peripheral blood. The receptor source for this set is a man aged 50-60 years with active COVID-19.

The genes are TRBV4-2 and TRBJ1-2; a possible D gene is TRBD1 (5 bases). With 0 bases removed from V and 8 bases from J, the gap between germline ends came to 13 bases. CDR1 and CDR2 (germline): LGHNA, YNFKEQ. The CDR3 sequence is 14 residues long. The CDR3 reads CASSQDQGFVGYTF. DNA for the CDR3: TGTGCCAGCAGCCAAGATCAGGGATTCGTCGGCTACACCTTC.

The CDR3 coding sequence is TGTGCCAGCAGCTTCCGGGGGAGGGTGGGTGATGAGCAGTTCTTC. Translated, it gives CASSFRGRVGDEQFF. This chain links TRBV6-5 with TRBJ2-1; TRBD2 matches at 7 bases. The CDR3 runs 15 residues. The junction had 13 bases not matched to a gene; V was cut back by 6 bases and J by 8 bases. The V gene's germline CDR1 is MNHEY and CDR2 SVGAGI.

V and J are TRBV12-3 or TRBV12-4 and TRBJ1-1; D perhaps matches TRBD1 (5 bases). V lost 1 base and J 7 bases, leaving 10 bases between the germline ends. This CDR3 is built from 13 residues. In DNA, the CDR3 is TGTGCCAGCAGTTTAGTAAGGGGCCGTGAAGCTTTCTTT. It encodes CASSLVRGREAFF.

The CDR3 nucleotides are TGCGCCAGCGGGAAAGCAGGCGGGTCTGAAGCTTTCTTT. It translates to CASGKAGGSEAFF. The V gene is TRBV5-1, the J gene TRBJ1-1; D unresolved. Per germline, CDR1 SGHRS and CDR2 YFSETQ. This CDR3 is 13 amino acids long. Trimming took off 7 bases at V and 6 bases at J, with 16 bases between the two ends.

The genes are TRBV7-6 and TRBJ1-1; 7 nucleotides line up with TRBD1. This CDR3 is built from 15 residues. Germline V CDR1 and CDR2: SGHVS, FNYEAQ. V was pared by 1 base and J by 4 bases, with 6 bases of the junction left unmatched. The CDR3 DNA reads as TGTGCCAGCAGCTTAGGTTCGACAGGGCGCACTGAAGCTTTCTTT. As protein: CASSLGSTGRTEAFF. The full variable domain, its missing parts supplied by reference TRBV7-6 and TRBJ1-1, is GAGVSQSPRYKVTKRGQDVALRCDPISGHVSLYWYRQALGQGPEFLTYFNYEAQQDKSGLPNDRFSAERPEGSISTLTIQRTEQRDSAMYRCASSLGSTGRTEAFFGQGTRLTVV.

This chain uses TRBV24-1 with TRBJ2-1; D call uncertain. CDR3 length: 15 amino acids. Trimming shortened V by 1 base and J by 6 bases, and 12 bases separated the two germline ends. Germline V CDR1 and CDR2: KGHDR, SFDVKD. CDR3 nucleotide sequence: TGTGCCACCAGTGATTTCTCGTCAGGTTTCAATGAGCAGTTCTTC. Its translation: CATSDFSSGFNEQFF.

J is TRBJ1-2 and V is TRBV30; D is ambiguous. CDR3 length: 14 amino acids. In germline, CDR1 is GTSNPN, CDR2 SVGIG (reference sequence). Trimming pared 1 base from V and 9 bases from J, leaving 18 bases between. CDR3 region: CAWSGRQILTRYTF. The CDR3 bases are TGTGCCTGGAGTGGCAGGCAGATCCTCACCCGCTACACCTTC.

This chain's CDR3 is CASSSRTSGRLGTDTQYF. CDR3 bases: TGTGCCAGCAGCTCCCGGACTAGCGGGAGGCTTGGCACAGATACGCAGTATTTT. The chain uses TRBV9 and TRBJ2-3, with 14 positions matching TRBD2. With 4 bases clipped from V and 1 base from J, the junction kept 8 bases outside the gene matches. Germline CDR1 reads SGDLS; CDR2 reads YYNGEE. There are 18 residues in the CDR3.

This clone was observed a few times. The rearrangement links TRBV12-3 or TRBV12-4 to TRBJ2-7; perhaps TRBD1 as D (6 bases). Trimming removed 6 bases at V and 1 base at J, with 10 bases between. The CDR3 is made up of 13 amino acids. The DNA of the CDR3 is TGTGCCAGCAGATCAGGGGAATCCTACGAGCAGTACTTC. It codes for CASRSGESYEQYF.

The chain recombines TRBV12-3 or TRBV12-4 with TRBJ1-2; D not resolved. This CDR3 is built from 12 residues. Trimming took off 1 base at V and 4 bases at J, with 4 bases between the two ends. The CDR3 spells CASSLEAYGYTF. The CDR3 nucleotides are TGTGCCAGCAGTTTAGAAGCCTATGGCTACACCTTC.

This chain uses TRBV18 with TRBJ1-1, with a weak D call TRBD1 (5 bases). The CDR3 has 18 amino acids. Germline assignment: CDR1 KGHSH and CDR2 LQKENI. V lost 3 bases and J lost 8, with 28 bases in between. The CDR3 DNA reads as TGTGCCAGCTCACCGAAAAATGACTACTTCGCTGGGGGGACCGAAGCTTTCTTT. This sequence encodes CASSPKNDYFAGGTEAFF.

V usage is TRBV29-1 and J usage is TRBJ1-5, with 7 bases identical to TRBD1. V lost 5 bases to trimming and J lost 4 bases; unmatched junction nucleotides: 8. Per germline, CDR1 SQVTM and CDR2 ANQGSEA. CDR3 length equals 14 residues. CDR3 in DNA: TGCAGCGTTCTATTGGGGACAGCGAATCAGCCCCAGCATTTT. Its protein is CSVLLGTANQPQHF. Full variable domain (remainder filled in from reference TRBV29-1 and TRBJ1-5): SAVISQKPSRDICQRGTSLTIQCQVDSQVTMMFWYRQQPGQSLTLIATANQGSEATYESGFVIDKFPISRPNLTFSTLTVSNMSPEDSSIYLCSVLLGTANQPQHFGDGTRLSIL.

The chain carries TRBV4-3 and TRBJ2-1, with 8 bases that match TRBD2. Germline assignment: CDR1 LGHNA and CDR2 YSLEER. The CDR3 length is 15 residues. Trimming at V came to 4 bases and at J to 1 base, leaving 3 bases not matched to a gene. The CDR3 DNA reads TGCGCCAGCAGCCTGGAGCGGGAGTCCTACAATGAGCAGTTCTTC. Encoded protein: CASSLERESYNEQFF.

The chain joins TRBV5-1 to TRBJ2-7; TRBD2 matches 12 bases. Trimming cost V 4 bases and J 2 bases; bases outside gene matches: 4. CDR3 length: 15 amino acids. Germline lookup yields CDR1 SGHRS and CDR2 YFSETQ. CDR3 bases: TGCGCCAGCAGCCCCCTAGCGGGAGGGACCTACGAGCAGTACTTC. Translation gives CASSPLAGGTYEQYF.

The chain is built from TRBV28 and TRBJ2-3; 9 bases match TRBD2. V was clipped by 3 bases and J by 3 bases; unmatched bases: 1. There are 14 residues in the CDR3. CDR1 is MDHEN and CDR2 is SYDVKM in the germline V gene. This CDR3 is CASSFLAGTDTQYF. CDR3 in DNA: TGTGCCAGCAGTTTTCTAGCGGGAACAGATACGCAGTATTTT. Full variable domain (outside the CDR3, taken from reference TRBV28 and TRBJ2-3): DVKVTQSSRYLVKRTGEKVFLECVQDMDHENMFWYRQDPGLGLRLIYFSYDVKMKEKGDIPEGYSVSREKKERFSLILESASTNQTSMYLCASSFLAGTDTQYFGPGTRLTVL.

The chain has TRBV19 and TRBJ1-3, with TRBD1 matching over 8 bases. Trimming at V came to 1 base and at J to 10 bases, leaving 9 bases not matched to a gene. In germline, CDR1 is LNHDA, CDR2 SQIVND (reference sequence). This CDR3 contains 15 residues. DNA for the CDR3: TGTGCCAGTAGTATAGTACCGACAGGGGAAGTTACCATATATTTT. Its translation is CASSIVPTGEVTIYF.

This rearrangement joins TRBV29-1 to TRBJ2-5, with D perhaps TRBD1 (5 bases). V lost 6 bases to trimming and J lost 0 bases, with 8 bases between them. Germline loops: CDR1 SQVTM, CDR2 ANQGSEA. The CDR3 extends over 12 amino acids. Here the CDR3 reads CSVRTNQETQYF. DNA for the CDR3: TGCAGCGTACGGACAAACCAAGAGACCCAGTACTTC.

The CDR3 reads CASSSRGPRTDTQYF. CDR3 nucleotides: TGTGCCAGCAGTTCGAGGGGGCCGAGGACAGATACGCAGTATTTT. The chain joins TRBV27 to TRBJ2-3; 7 bases agree with TRBD1. There are 15 residues in the CDR3. CDR1 is MNHEY, CDR2 SMNVEV, per germline (reference sequence). The V gene end was trimmed by 4 bases and the J gene end by 3 bases; junction bases not matched to a gene: 7.

This sequence joins TRBV21-1 and TRBJ2-2; TRBD2, the table's D call, was not compared with the DNA. TRBV21-1 is deemed a pseudogene. CDR3 length: 16 residues. The chain's CDR3 is CASSKAEMANTGELFF. The CDR3 DNA reads as TGTGCCAGCAGCAAAGCAGAGATGGCGAACACCGGGGAGCTGTTTTTT.

The V and J genes are TRBV7-8 and TRBJ1-5; D is possibly TRBD1 (5 bases). CDR1 and CDR2 from the germline V gene are SGHVS and FQNEAQ. Trimming took off 3 bases at V and 2 bases at J, with 11 bases between the two ends. This CDR3 has 15 amino acids. The CDR3 protein is CASSFQGYGNQPQHF. The CDR3 coding sequence is TGTGCCAGCAGCTTTCAGGGTTATGGCAATCAGCCCCAGCATTTT.

This sequence joins TRBV6-5 and TRBJ2-1, with 10 bases lining up with TRBD2. The CDR3 is 16 residues long. The J segment lost 4 bases and the V segment lost 4 bases, leaving 7 bases of the junction unmatched. CDR1 MNHEY and CDR2 SVGAGI come from the germline V gene. CDR3: CASSSLAGGRYNEQFF. The DNA of the CDR3 is TGTGCCAGCAGTTCCTTAGCGGGAGGCCGTTACAATGAGCAGTTCTTC.

The chain couples TRBV19 to TRBJ2-1; TRBD2 matches 7 bases. J was trimmed by 8 bases and V by 5 bases; bases with no gene match: 9. The V gene's germline CDR1 is LNHDA and CDR2 SQIVND (reference sequence). The CDR3 has 14 residues. The CDR3 coding sequence is TGTGCCAGTAGTTCTACTAGCGCGGATTATGAGCAGTTCTTC. Amino acids: CASSSTSADYEQFF.

The chain combines TRBV28 with TRBJ1-5; TRBD1 agrees at 9 bases. CDR3 size: 15 residues. After removal of 7 bases from V and 7 bases from J, the junction contained 11 bases not matched to a gene. Per the germline V gene, CDR1 is MDHEN and CDR2 is SYDVKM. Written as DNA, the CDR3 is TGTGCCAGCAATCCGGGACAGGGACGGTGGCAGCCCCAGCATTTT. Protein: CASNPGQGRWQPQHF. The full variable domain, its missing parts supplied by reference TRBV28 and TRBJ1-5, is DVKVTQSSRYLVKRTGEKVFLECVQDMDHENMFWYRQDPGLGLRLIYFSYDVKMKEKGDIPEGYSVSREKKERFSLILESASTNQTSMYLCASNPGQGRWQPQHFGDGTRLSIL.

The chain is built from TRBV9 and TRBJ1-1; no definite D call. The ends were cut back, 4 bases at V and 0 bases at J, with 16 bases in the middle. Germline CDR1 is SGDLS and CDR2 is YYNGEE. This CDR3 is built from 16 residues. CDR3 amino acids: CASSTRGGALNTEAFF. In DNA, the CDR3 is TGTGCCAGCAGCACAAGAGGAGGTGCTTTGAACACTGAAGCTTTCTTT.

This clone showed up just once. The chain is built from TRBV4-1 and TRBJ2-7; TRBD2 matches at 9 bases. V shed 1 base and J 2 bases; nucleotides not matched to a gene: 9. Germline CDR1 and CDR2: MGHRA and YSYEKL. CDR3 length: 17 amino acids. The CDR3 nucleotides read TGCGCCAGCAGCCAAGTGGCAGGGCTAGCGGGGACCTACGAGCAGTACTTC. The encoded protein is CASSQVAGLAGTYEQYF.

V and J are TRBV27 and TRBJ2-7; TRBD1 matches 7 bases. Trimming took 6 bases from V and 0 from J; bases not matched to a gene: 8. Per the germline V gene, CDR1 is MNHEY and CDR2 is SMNVEV (reference sequence). The CDR3 has 15 amino acids. The CDR3 bases are TGTGCCAGCAGCAGGGGGTTGGTCCCCTCCTACGAGCAGTACTTC. Its protein product is CASSRGLVPSYEQYF.

The rearrangement joins TRBV10-3 to TRBJ1-1; 8 bases match TRBD1. The CDR3 consists of 14 residues. From germline, CDR1 is ENHRY and CDR2 SYGVKD. V lost 6 bases to trimming and J lost 3 bases; unmatched junction nucleotides: 6. CDR3 DNA sequence: TGTGCCATCAGGGACAGGGAGAGGGACACTGAAGCTTTCTTT. Its protein is CAIRDRERDTEAFF.

V usage is TRBV3-1 (or the pseudogene TRBV3-2) and J usage is TRBJ1-2; D gene unclear. This CDR3 has 14 amino acids. Germline assignment: CDR1 LGHDT and CDR2 YNNKEL (reference sequence). The V and J ends lost 4 bases and 8 bases respectively, with 17 bases between them. The CDR3 DNA reads as TGTGCCAGCAGCCCCAGTGTCCGTTCGGGAGGCTACACCTTC. This gives the protein CASSPSVRSGGYTF.

The chain links TRBV7-8 to TRBJ2-1, with unresolved D. CDR3 size: 11 residues. Trimming removed 4 bases from V and 16 bases from J, with 14 bases in between. Germline-derived CDR1 and CDR2 are SGHVS and FQNEAQ. The chain's CDR3 is CASSSSPLRFF. CDR3 DNA sequence: TGTGCCAGCAGCTCGAGCCCCCTTCGATTCTTC.